This T cell receptor (beta chain) was observed in a study of metastatic and nonmetastatic thyroid tumors. Study in general: Thyroid patients, malignant and benign, had repertoires compared across blood and tumor or nodule tissue. Study-level results: Reportedly, malignant thyroid tumors had significantly higher TCR beta diversity than benign nodules, in blood and tumor.

Trimming took off 10 bases at V and 2 bases at J, with 11 bases between the two ends. The CDR3 runs 13 residues. This clone was seen a handful of times. Antigen unknown. A read error is possible here, since a much larger clone lies one base away. TCRdb recomputed clones from the PCR reads via MiXCR. The table lists about 33,000 clones, roughly a sixth of them singletons, with about an eighth in the top ten. Before thyroid surgery, none of the patients had received any treatment. Material for sequencing was blood. The chain has TRBV12-3 or TRBV12-4 and TRBJ2-2; D might be TRBD1 (5 bases). The sequence came from a male donor with papillary thyroid cancer or a benign thyroid nodule (not recorded which). Some clones in this sample may be carry-over from other donors' samples. The CDR3 sequence is CATRTPNTGELFF. The CDR3 nucleotides are TGTGCCACTCGGACACCTAACACCGGGGAGCTGTTTTTT.